The rows below give T cell receptor beta chains drawn from one sample of a study of blood T cell repertoires in COVID-19. The table came from immunoSEQ multiplex PCR; TCRdb's copy has only in-frame clones and leaves some out. The table lists more than 100,000 clones, 84% of them singletons. Material for sequencing was PBMCs or T cells enriched from blood (not recorded which). These TCRs come from a middle-aged man with acute COVID-19. The CDR3 runs from the conserved cysteine through the conserved F or W. Each record gives: V gene, J gene, D gene, clone size, CDR3 protein, CDR3 DNA. The D gene is left open where the match is weak. Expanded clones are given a class, and other clones once, few, many or no size at all.

>TRBV24-1|TRBJ2-5|.|few
CATSGPNQETQYF
TGTGCCACCAGTGGGCCAAATCAAGAGACCCAGTACTTC
>TRBV9|TRBJ2-1|.|.
CASSTSPGGGRRDNEQFF
TGTGCCAGCAGCACCTCACCCGGCGGAGGGAGGAGGGACAATGAGCAGTTCTTC
>TRBV5-5|TRBJ2-3|TRBD2|few
CASSLGLAFSTDTQYF
TGTGCCAGCAGCTTGGGACTAGCGTTCAGCACAGATACGCAGTATTTT
>TRBV12-3/TRBV12-4|TRBJ1-1|.|few
CASSSWGDTEAFF
TGTGCCAGCAGTTCTTGGGGGGACACTGAAGCTTTCTTT
>TRBV11-2|TRBJ1-4|TRBD1|.
CASSSPTGRREKLFF
TGTGCCAGCAGTTCTCCGACAGGGCGGAGGGAAAAACTGTTTTTT
>TRBV30|TRBJ2-1|TRBD2|.
CAWSVGLAGYNEQFF
TGTGCCTGGAGTGTAGGGCTAGCGGGGTACAATGAGCAGTTCTTC
>TRBV30|TRBJ1-1|.|.
CAWSVPGPEAFF
TGTGCCTGGAGTGTACCAGGGCCTGAAGCTTTCTTT
>TRBV5-1|TRBJ1-2|.|.
CASSPARDAGFYGYTF
TGCGCCAGCAGCCCGGCCCGGGATGCAGGATTCTATGGCTACACCTTC
>TRBV19|TRBJ2-1|TRBD1|.
CASSTGTGASSEQFF
TGTGCCAGTAGTACTGGGACAGGGGCGTCAAGTGAGCAGTTCTTC
>TRBV7-6|TRBJ2-3|TRBD2|few
CASSLRGTSGGRTDTQYF
TGTGCCAGCAGCTTGAGGGGGACTAGCGGGGGGCGCACAGATACGCAGTATTTT
>TRBV30|TRBJ2-5|.|.
CAWSASSLQETQYF
TGTGCCTGGAGTGCCTCGAGCCTTCAAGAGACCCAGTACTTC
>TRBV5-1|TRBJ1-3|.|once
CASSLVEIPGNTIYF
TGCGCCAGCAGCTTGGTGGAGATCCCTGGAAACACCATATATTTT
>TRBV3-1/TRBV3-2|TRBJ1-5|.|.
CASSQTNSNQPQHF
TGTGCCAGCAGCCAGACTAACAGCAATCAGCCCCAGCATTTT
>TRBV19|TRBJ2-1|TRBD2|.
CASSSRTSVQYNEQFF
TGTGCCAGTAGTTCCCGGACTAGCGTGCAATACAATGAGCAGTTCTTC
>TRBV5-4|TRBJ2-7|.|.
CASSSDYGGQSYEQYF
TGTGCCAGCAGCTCCGACTATGGCGGGCAGTCCTACGAGCAGTACTTC
>TRBV28|TRBJ2-3|TRBD2|.
CASSLHRSGGFGDTQYF
TGTGCCAGCAGTCTCCACCGAAGCGGGGGTTTCGGGGATACGCAGTATTTT
>TRBV10-3|TRBJ1-6|.|once
CAISPGSNSPLHF
TGTGCCATCAGCCCAGGGTCCAATTCACCCCTCCACTTT
>TRBV5-4|TRBJ2-3|TRBD2|.
CASSLRSGVNGRDTQYF
TGTGCCAGCAGCTTACGTAGCGGGGTCAACGGGAGAGATACGCAGTATTTT
>TRBV5-6|TRBJ1-6|.|.
CASSLGQSNSPLHF
TGTGCCAGCAGCTTGGGGCAGTCCAACTCACCCCTCCACTTT
>TRBV5-1|TRBJ2-1|.|.
CASSLELTNEQFF
TGCGCCAGCAGCTTGGAACTAACGAATGAGCAGTTCTTC
>TRBV7-9|TRBJ1-1|TRBD1|.
CASSLHGTGANTEAFF
TGTGCCAGCAGCCTACATGGGACAGGCGCAAACACTGAAGCTTTCTTT
>TRBV11-3|TRBJ2-2|.|.
CASSLGVAGNTGELFF
TGTGCCAGCAGCTTAGGGGTGGCAGGGAACACCGGGGAGCTGTTTTTT
>TRBV6-5|TRBJ2-2|.|.
CASSYEGVGGELFF
TGTGCCAGCAGTTACGAGGGGGTCGGGGGGGAGCTGTTTTTT